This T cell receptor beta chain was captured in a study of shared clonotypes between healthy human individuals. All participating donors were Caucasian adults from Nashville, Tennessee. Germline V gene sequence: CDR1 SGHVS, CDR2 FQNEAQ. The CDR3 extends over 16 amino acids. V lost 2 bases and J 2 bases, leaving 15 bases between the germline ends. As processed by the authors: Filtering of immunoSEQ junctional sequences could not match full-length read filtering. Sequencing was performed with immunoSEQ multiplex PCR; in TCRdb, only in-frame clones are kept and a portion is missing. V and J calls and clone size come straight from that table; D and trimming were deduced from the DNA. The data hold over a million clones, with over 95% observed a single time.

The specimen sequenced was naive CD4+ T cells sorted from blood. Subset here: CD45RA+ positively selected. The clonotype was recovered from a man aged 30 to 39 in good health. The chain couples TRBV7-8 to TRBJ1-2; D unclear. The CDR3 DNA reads TGTGCCAGCAGCTTACGGGCCCAGGCTGCAAACTATGGCTACACCTTC. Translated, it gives CASSLRAQAANYGYTF.